This TCR beta chain was identified during a study of cytomegalovirus exposure and HLA in healthy donors. Study details: A subsequent analysis reported that the 95 to 150 validation repertoires were produced on the same platform that had also been used for the 666 first-cohort repertoires. Findings of the study overall: The study labeled fewer than 200 TCR beta chains cytomegalovirus-associated.

Turning to this clone: Antigen: not known.

Some clones are missing from TCRdb's copy, which holds only in-frame ones; the method was immunoSEQ multiplex PCR. The profile shows about 120,000 clones, approximately 90% of them singletons. From germline, CDR1 is MDHEN and CDR2 SYDVKM. The CDR3 length is 14 residues. With 3 bases removed from V and 5 bases from J, the gap between germline ends came to 13 bases. The rearrangement joins TRBV28 to TRBJ1-2, with a tentative D call TRBD1 (6 bases). The source material was PBMCs. The sequence was collected from a woman between 18 and 30 years old in good health and CMV-seropositive. The CDR3 DNA reads TGTGCCAGCAGTTTGGGACAAAGCCTGTATGGCTACACCTTC. This encodes CASSLGQSLYGYTF.